These 2 T cell receptor beta chains were sequenced from one sample in a study of T-cell reconstitution after alpha-beta-depleted transplantation in children. Preparation of the TCRbeta library used unique molecular identifiers. TCRdb processed the PCR reads anew with MiXCR; each CDR3 protein has one entry. The sample holds about 110,000 distinct CDR3 sequences, under 13% seen once. The sample in question was PBMCs, obtained before TCRalphabeta/CD19-depleted stem cell transplant. All receptors derive from a boy between 2 and 10 years old with acute lymphoblastic leukemia, due to receive a stem cell transplant.

V is TRBV5-5 and J is TRBJ2-7; the match to TRBD2 covers 9 bases. The CDR3 is made up of 15 amino acids. CDR1 and CDR2 from the germline V gene are SGHKS and YYEKEE (reference sequence). V shed 3 bases, J shed 5 bases, and the junction held 9 bases outside the gene matches. The CDR3 sequence: CASSYRIAGVDEQYF. In DNA form, the CDR3 reads TGTGCCAGCAGCTACCGGATAGCGGGAGTGGACGAGCAGTACTTC. The full variable domain, with the rest looked up from reference TRBV5-5 and TRBJ2-7, is DAGVTQSPTHLIKTRGQQVTLRCSPISGHKSVSWYQQVLGQGPQFIFQYYEKEERGRGNFPDRFSARQFPNYSSELNVNALLLGDSALYLCASSYRIAGVDEQYFGPGTRLTVT.

This clonotype was seen repeatedly, ten times or more. The chain combines TRBV6-5 with TRBJ2-7; D gene unclear. The CDR3 length is 14 residues. Trimming removed 0 bases from V and 1 base from J, with 7 bases in between. The germline V gene has CDR1 MNHEY and CDR2 SVGAGI. The chain's CDR3 is CASSYSRLSYEQYF. CDR3 in DNA: TGTGCCAGCAGTTACTCTCGCTTGTCCTACGAGCAGTACTTC.